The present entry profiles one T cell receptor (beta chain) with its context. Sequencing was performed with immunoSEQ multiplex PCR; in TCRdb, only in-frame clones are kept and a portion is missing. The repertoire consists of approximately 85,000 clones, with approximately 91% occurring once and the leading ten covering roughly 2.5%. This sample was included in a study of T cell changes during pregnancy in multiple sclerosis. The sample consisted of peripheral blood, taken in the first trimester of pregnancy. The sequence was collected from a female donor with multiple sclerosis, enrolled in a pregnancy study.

The CDR3 loop reads CASSLVLAGELSTDTQYF. DNA for the CDR3: TGTGCCAGCAGCTTAGTTCTAGCGGGGGAACTAAGCACAGATACGCAGTATTTT. The chain joins TRBV7-9 to TRBJ2-3; 10 positions agree with TRBD2. J lost 0 bases, V lost 1 base, and 7 bases had no gene match. This CDR3 is 18 amino acids long. Germline V gene sequence: CDR1 SEHNR, CDR2 FQNEAQ (reference sequence).